The 12 T cell receptor beta chains below were found in one sample sequenced in a study of T cells after yellow fever vaccination. TCRdb fed the 5' RACE reads into MiXCR, producing one record per CDR3 protein. The table has approximately 550,000 distinct CDR3 sequences, approximately 21% seen once. The sequenced sample was PBMCs, obtained 15 days after the yellow fever booster vaccination. The receptors derive from a man aged 25 to 45 who received the YFV17D yellow fever vaccine.

V usage is TRBV5-1 and J usage is TRBJ2-2; TRBD1 is a possible D gene (6 bases). Trimming shortened V by 10 bases and J by 8 bases, and 15 bases separated the two germline ends. Per the germline V gene, CDR1 is SGHRS and CDR2 is YFSETQ. The length of the CDR3 is 12 residues. The DNA for the CDR3 is TGCGCCGGTCGGACAGTCCTTGGGGAGCTGTTTTTT. Translated: CAGRTVLGELFF.

V and J are TRBV7-6 and TRBJ2-1; 13 nucleotides agree with TRBD2. The CDR3 runs to 19 residues. The ends lost 3 bases at V and 0 bases at J; junction bases unmatched: 8. Germline-derived CDR1 and CDR2 are SGHVS and FNYEAQ. The CDR3: CASSLKWTSGRPSYNEQFF. DNA of the CDR3: TGTGCCAGCAGCTTGAAGTGGACTAGCGGGAGACCCTCCTACAATGAGCAGTTCTTC.

This clonotype came up a few times. V and J are TRBV20-1 and TRBJ1-2; D ambiguous. V lost 3 bases and J 7 bases, leaving 12 bases between the germline ends. This CDR3 is 12 amino acids long. Germline assignment: CDR1 DFQATT and CDR2 SNEGSKA (reference sequence). The CDR3 region is CSARLRPGGYTF. In nucleotides, the CDR3 is TGCAGTGCTAGGTTAAGGCCGGGTGGCTACACCTTC.

This clonotype was recorded many times. CDR3: CASSFGLAGYNEQFF. Here the CDR3 DNA reads TGCGCCAGCAGCTTCGGCCTAGCGGGTTACAATGAGCAGTTCTTC. The chain links TRBV5-1 to TRBJ2-1; TRBD2 agrees at 8 bases. Germline V gene lookup returns CDR1 SGHRS and CDR2 YFSETQ. This CDR3 has 15 amino acids. Trimming took 2 bases from V and 4 from J; bases not matched to a gene: 5.

In this sample, this clonotype turned up a few times. DNA of the CDR3: TGCGCCAGCAGTTACAGGGGTTTGGGCACAGATACGCAGTATTTT. Amino acids: CASSYRGLGTDTQYF. V usage is TRBV5-1 and J usage is TRBJ2-3; 7 nucleotides match TRBD1. The germline V gene has CDR1 SGHRS and CDR2 YFSETQ. J gave up 1 base and V 5 bases, and 7 bases lay outside the gene matches. This CDR3 comprises 15 residues.

This clonotype was seen more than once but under ten times. The V call is TRBV11-1, the J call TRBJ2-5; a weak D match, TRBD1 (6 bases). CDR1 and CDR2 (germline): SGHAT, FQDESV (reference sequence). The CDR3 totals 19 residues. Trimming removed 4 bases at V and 4 bases at J, with 28 bases between. As DNA, the CDR3 is TGTGCCAGCAGCTCCTTAGGGGGATGGGAGTCTGAAGGTCGAGAGACCCAGTACTTC. Protein: CASSSLGGWESEGRETQYF.

The V call is TRBV15, the J call TRBJ2-3; 7 bases agree with TRBD1. J lost 8 bases, V lost 1 base, and 3 bases had no gene match. CDR3 size: 13 residues. Germline CDR1 and CDR2: LNHNV and YYDKDF (reference sequence). Written as DNA, the CDR3 is TGTGCCACCAGCAGAGTGACAGGGAGTACGCAGTATTTT. Its protein product is CATSRVTGSTQYF.

There are a few counts of this clonotype. V is TRBV20-1 and J is TRBJ2-3; 12 bases are shared with TRBD2. Germline values: CDR1 DFQATT, CDR2 SNEGSKA (reference sequence). The CDR3 is 15 residues long. V was pared by 3 bases and J by 10 bases, with 11 bases of the junction left unmatched. CDR3: CSASTELAGGSAQYF. Written as DNA, the CDR3 is TGCAGTGCTAGTACAGAACTAGCGGGAGGTTCTGCGCAGTATTTT.

This clonotype occurred a few times. The gene calls are TRBV10-3 and TRBJ2-7, with 9 bases that match TRBD1. The CDR3 covers 12 residues. After removal of 7 bases from V and 6 bases from J, the junction contained 4 bases not matched to a gene. Germline V gives CDR1 ENHRY, CDR2 SYGVKD. CDR3: CAITGTGFEQYF. Written as DNA, the CDR3 is TGTGCCATCACCGGGACAGGGTTCGAGCAGTACTTC.

The CDR3 region is CSARDPRERGGATDTQYF. The CDR3 coding sequence is TGCAGTGCTAGAGATCCCCGGGAGAGGGGGGGGGCCACAGATACGCAGTATTTT. The chain couples TRBV20-1 to TRBJ2-3; D is perhaps TRBD2 (7 bases). Trimming left V 0 bases short and J 2 bases short, with 21 bases between. This CDR3 region has 18 residues. The germline V gene encodes CDR1 DFQATT and CDR2 SNEGSKA (reference sequence).

The chain carries TRBV29-1 and TRBJ2-2, with 9 nucleotides matching TRBD1. This CDR3 is built from 14 residues. Trimming took 7 bases from V and 4 from J; bases not matched to a gene: 7. CDR1 is SQVTM and CDR2 is ANQGSEA in the germline V gene. CDR3 sequence reads: CSGTRDRATGELFF. In DNA, the CDR3 is TGCAGCGGGACACGGGACAGGGCCACCGGGGAGCTGTTTTTT.

This clonotype was recorded many times. V gene TRBV12-3 or TRBV12-4 combines with J gene TRBJ1-1; D is unresolved. V was pared by 3 bases and J by 7 bases, with 9 bases between. The CDR3 has 12 residues. The CDR3 nucleotides are TGTGCCAGCAGTTTGGTGGGCGGTGAAGCTTTCTTT. It translates to CASSLVGGEAFF.